The entry that follows covers one T cell receptor (beta chain) sequence. This sample was taken from a study of cytomegalovirus exposure and HLA in healthy donors. The J segment lost 2 bases and the V segment lost 1 base, leaving 5 bases of the junction unmatched. Germline-derived CDR1 and CDR2 are SGHNT and YYREEE (reference sequence). This CDR3 is 19 amino acids long. Use of 60 Vbeta and 13 Jbeta primers characterized the PCR. TCRdb's copy holds only in-frame clones and misses some; the assay was immunoSEQ multiplex PCR. Of under 150,000 clones in the sample, less than 85% are singletons; the top ten hold over 2.5%.

V usage is TRBV5-4 and J usage is TRBJ2-2; 16 bases map to TRBD2. The specimen sequenced was PBMCs. This sequence originates from a male donor in good health and CMV-seronegative. CDR3 loop: CASSLRGLAGGPNTGELFF. CDR3 bases: TGTGCCAGCAGCTTGCGGGGACTAGCGGGAGGGCCAAACACCGGGGAGCTGTTTTTT.